A single T cell receptor beta chain is shown here with its context. This sample stems from a study of control samples from healthy donors and cancer patients. The repertoire was sequenced with immunoSEQ multiplex PCR; TCRdb's copy has only in-frame clones and lacks some. The table shows 95,000 to 150,000 clones, with 88% occurring only once. CDR1 MNHNS and CDR2 SASEGT come from the germline V gene. The CDR3 covers 15 residues. The trim removed 2 bases at V and 4 bases at J, leaving 7 bases unmatched. The sequenced sample consisted of blood. The chain employs TRBV6-1 and TRBJ1-2; the match to TRBD1 covers 7 bases. The sequence derives from a man between 35 and 55 years old in good health. CDR3 sequence reads: CASSERGPPVYGYTF. The CDR3 region has the DNA TGTGCCAGCAGTGAAAGGGGGCCGCCGGTCTATGGCTACACCTTC.